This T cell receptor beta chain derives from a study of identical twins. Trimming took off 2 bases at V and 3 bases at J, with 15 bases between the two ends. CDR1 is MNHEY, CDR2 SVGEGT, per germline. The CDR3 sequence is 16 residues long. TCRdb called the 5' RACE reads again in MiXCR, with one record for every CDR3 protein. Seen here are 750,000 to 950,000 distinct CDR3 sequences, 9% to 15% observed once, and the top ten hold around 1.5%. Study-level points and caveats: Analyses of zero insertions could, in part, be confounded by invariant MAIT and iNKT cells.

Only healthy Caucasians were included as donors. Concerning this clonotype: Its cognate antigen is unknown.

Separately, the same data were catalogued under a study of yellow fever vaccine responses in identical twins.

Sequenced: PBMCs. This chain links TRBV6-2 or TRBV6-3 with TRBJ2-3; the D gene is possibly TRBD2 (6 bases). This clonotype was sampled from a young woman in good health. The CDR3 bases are TGTGCCAGCAGTTACCAGTTAGCGGTGGATACAGATACGCAGTATTTT. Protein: CASSYQLAVDTDTQYF.